This TCR beta chain appears in the sequencing data of a study of blood T cell repertoires in COVID-19. Study details: The cDNA or gDNA used as material had been derived from T cells, B-cell-depleted T cells, or PBMCs.

As originally analysed: Reference gene primer amplification in the assay estimated nucleated cell counts. Using immunoSEQ multiplex PCR, the repertoire was profiled, and TCRdb retains in-frame clones only, with some absent. V and J calls and clone size are given by that table; D and trimming were obtained from the DNA. Of 250,000 to 350,000 clones in the sample, roughly 90% are singletons; the top ten hold about 2%. The CDR3 contains 16 residues. The origin of this receptor is a woman aged 50 to 60 who had recovered from COVID-19. The sequenced sample was peripheral blood. This chain connects TRBV21-1 to TRBJ1-4; no check of the table's D call, TRBD1, against the DNA was made. TRBV21-1 is designated a pseudogene. The CDR3 protein is CASSPTTGTGNEKLFF. The CDR3 nucleotides are TGTGCCAGCAGCCCAACAACCGGGACAGGGAATGAAAAACTGTTTTTT.